This T cell receptor beta chain was identified during a study of early T cells in non-severe SARS-CoV-2 infection (dated by TCRdb to about 2021). At the level of the whole study: TCR sequencing used bulk RNA from unsorted whole blood, so alpha and beta chains could not be paired. The full study reports these points: Matching against VDJdb was skewed toward anti-spike CD8 responses, likely underestimated virus-specific expansions, and missed private and CD4 specificities.

Regarding this clonotype: What antigen it recognizes has not been identified. Within one base of it there is no much larger clone, and no base qualities were kept.

Set within a cohort of healthcare workers in London, UK, this nested case-control study involved weekly PCR testing of nasopharyngeal swabs along with blood sampling. Healthcare workers were recruited during the week of the UK lockdown, between 23 and 31 March 2020, and followed weekly for up to about 15 weeks. Receptor libraries were prepared by 5' RACE. The instrument was a NextSeq 500. In the TCR library protocol, unique molecular identifiers were attached to individual cDNA molecules to correct for PCR bias and sequencing error. Sequencing covered both TCR alpha and beta chains, and within each sample the abundances of alpha and beta sequences were tightly co-correlated. The authors' pipeline ran thus. V gene, J gene and CDR3 annotation of TCR sequences was performed with Decombinator V4. Expanded TCRs were defined as changing significantly between any two time points under a Poisson model with p below 0.0001. Abundances of TCRs were expressed as counts per million after normalisation to the total number of TCRs sequenced in each sample. TRAV1-2 paired with TRAJ12, TRAJ20 or TRAJ33 defined MAIT TCRs, while TRAV10 paired with TRAJ18 defined iNKT TCRs. VDJdb, accessed 1 November 2021, was searched for CMV, EBV and SARS-CoV-2 annotated TCRs, excluding TCRs annotated for multiple antigens. The public reads were reanalyzed by TCRdb: fastp trimming at Q25, MiXCR alignment, in-frame beta chains only. Each entry merges the rows of one CDR3 protein and shows their most common DNA and genes. In this record, the V and J calls reflect TCRdb's handling and not the investigators' own analysis. Across this sample there are under 60,000 distinct CDR3 sequences, with 8% to 8.5% seen only once. The top ten clones comprise about 9% of the sample.

Clipping removes 2 bases from V and 4 bases from J, with 3 as the unmatched junction base count. There are 13 amino acids in the CDR3, from cysteine to phenylalanine inclusive. Solely the CDR3 DNA is kept, with 39 bases framed from the first base. CDR1 DFQATT and CDR2 SNEGSKA were looked up in the germline V gene (reference sequence). The sample comprised whole blood. Here the chain combines TRBV20-1 and TRBJ1-2; the junction holds 8 bases that match TRBD1. This receptor was taken from an adult who was a healthcare worker with PCR-confirmed SARS-CoV-2 infection or an uninfected control (not recorded which). The CDR3 region has the sequence CSARPGGGYGYTF. The DNA is TGCAGTGCTAGACCAGGGGGCGGCTATGGCTACACCTTC.